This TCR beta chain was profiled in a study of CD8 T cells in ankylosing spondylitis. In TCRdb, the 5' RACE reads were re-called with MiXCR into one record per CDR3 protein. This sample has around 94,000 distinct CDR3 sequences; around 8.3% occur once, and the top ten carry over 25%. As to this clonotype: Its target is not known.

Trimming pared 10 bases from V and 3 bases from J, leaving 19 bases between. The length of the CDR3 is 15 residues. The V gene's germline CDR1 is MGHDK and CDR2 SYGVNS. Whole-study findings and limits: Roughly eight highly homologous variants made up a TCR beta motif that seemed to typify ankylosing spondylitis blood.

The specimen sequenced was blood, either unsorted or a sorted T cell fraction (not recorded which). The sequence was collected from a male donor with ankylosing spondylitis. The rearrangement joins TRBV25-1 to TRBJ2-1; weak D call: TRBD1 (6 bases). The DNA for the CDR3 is TGTGCCACCAAGCCCCAGGGGCCGGGCTACAATGAGCAGTTCTTC. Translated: CATKPQGPGYNEQFF.